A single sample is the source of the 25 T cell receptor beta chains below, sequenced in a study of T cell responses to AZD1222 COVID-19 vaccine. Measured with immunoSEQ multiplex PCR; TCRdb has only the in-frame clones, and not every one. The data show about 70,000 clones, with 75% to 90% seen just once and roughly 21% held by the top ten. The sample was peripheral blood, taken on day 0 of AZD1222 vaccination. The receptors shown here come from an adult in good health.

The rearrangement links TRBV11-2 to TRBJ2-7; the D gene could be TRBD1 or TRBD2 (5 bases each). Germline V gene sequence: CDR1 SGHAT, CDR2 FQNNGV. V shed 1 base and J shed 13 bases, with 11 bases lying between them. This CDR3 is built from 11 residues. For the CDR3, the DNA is TGTGCCAGCAGCTTAGGGGGGTCCATCTACTTC. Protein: CASSLGGSIYF. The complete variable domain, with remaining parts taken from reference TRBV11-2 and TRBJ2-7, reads EAGVAQSPRYKIIEKRQSVAFWCNPISGHATLYWYQQILGQGPKLLIQFQNNGVVDDSQLPKDRFSAERLKGVDSTLKIQPAKLEDSAVYLCASSLGGSIYFGPGTRLTVT.

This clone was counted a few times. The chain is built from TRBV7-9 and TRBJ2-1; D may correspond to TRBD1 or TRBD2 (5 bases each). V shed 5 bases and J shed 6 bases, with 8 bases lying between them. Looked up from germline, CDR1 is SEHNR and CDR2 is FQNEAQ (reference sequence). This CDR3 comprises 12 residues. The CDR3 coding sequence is TGTGCCAGCAGCGGGACGAGCAATGAGCAGTTCTTC. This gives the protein CASSGTSNEQFF.

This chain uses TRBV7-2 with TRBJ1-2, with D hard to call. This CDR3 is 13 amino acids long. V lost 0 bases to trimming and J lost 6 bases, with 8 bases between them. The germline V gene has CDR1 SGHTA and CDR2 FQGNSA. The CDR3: CASSLAGFHGYTF. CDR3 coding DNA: TGTGCCAGCAGCTTAGCCGGGTTCCATGGCTACACCTTC. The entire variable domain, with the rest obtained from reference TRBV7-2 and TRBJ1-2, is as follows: GAGVSQSPSNKVTEKGKDVELRCDPISGHTALYWYRQSLGQGLEFLIYFQGNSAPDKSGLPSDRFSAERTGGSVSTLTIQRTQQEDSAVYLCASSLAGFHGYTFGSGTRLTVV.

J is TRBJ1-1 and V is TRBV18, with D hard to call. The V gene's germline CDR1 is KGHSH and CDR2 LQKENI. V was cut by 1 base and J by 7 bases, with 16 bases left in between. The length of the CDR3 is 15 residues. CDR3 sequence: CASSPLSSVQDEAFF. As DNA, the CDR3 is TGTGCCAGCTCACCACTAAGTTCAGTTCAAGATGAAGCTTTCTTT.

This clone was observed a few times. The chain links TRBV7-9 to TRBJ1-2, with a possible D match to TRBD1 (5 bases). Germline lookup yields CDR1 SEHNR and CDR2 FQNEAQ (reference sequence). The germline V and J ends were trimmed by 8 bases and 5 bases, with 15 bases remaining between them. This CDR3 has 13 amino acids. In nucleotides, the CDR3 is TGTGCCAGCGCGTTGACAGTCAGTTATGGCTACACCTTC. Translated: CASALTVSYGYTF.

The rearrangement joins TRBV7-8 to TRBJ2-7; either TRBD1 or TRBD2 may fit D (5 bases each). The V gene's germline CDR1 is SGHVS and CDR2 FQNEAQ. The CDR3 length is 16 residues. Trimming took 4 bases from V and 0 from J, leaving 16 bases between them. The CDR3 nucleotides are TGTGCCAGCAGCTCATCACTTATGGGGACCTCCTACGAGCAGTACTTC. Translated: CASSSSLMGTSYEQYF.

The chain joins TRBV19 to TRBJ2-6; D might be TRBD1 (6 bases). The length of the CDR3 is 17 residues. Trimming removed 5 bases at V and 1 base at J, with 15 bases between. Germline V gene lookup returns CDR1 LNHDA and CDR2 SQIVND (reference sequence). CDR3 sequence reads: CASSPIPQGSGANVLTF. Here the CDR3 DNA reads TGTGCCAGTAGTCCAATTCCTCAGGGGTCTGGGGCCAACGTCCTGACTTTC.

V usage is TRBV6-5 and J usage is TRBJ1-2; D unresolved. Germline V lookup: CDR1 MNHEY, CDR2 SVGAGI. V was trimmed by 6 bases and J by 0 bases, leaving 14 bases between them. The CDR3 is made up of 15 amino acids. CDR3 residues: CASRWLGEANYGYTF. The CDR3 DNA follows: TGTGCCAGCAGGTGGTTAGGTGAGGCTAACTATGGCTACACCTTC.

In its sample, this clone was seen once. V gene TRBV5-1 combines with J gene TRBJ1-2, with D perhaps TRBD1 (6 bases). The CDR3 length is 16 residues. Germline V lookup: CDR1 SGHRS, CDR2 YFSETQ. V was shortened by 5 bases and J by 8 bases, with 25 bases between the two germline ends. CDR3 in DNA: TGCGCCAGCAGATCGGACAGACTCGGGGAAGGAGAAGGCTACACCTTC. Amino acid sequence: CASRSDRLGEGEGYTF.

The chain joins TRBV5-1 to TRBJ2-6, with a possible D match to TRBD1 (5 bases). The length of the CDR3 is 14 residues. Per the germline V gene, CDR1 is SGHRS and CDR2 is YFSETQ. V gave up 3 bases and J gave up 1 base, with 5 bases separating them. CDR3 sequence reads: CASSSGSGANVLTF. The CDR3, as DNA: TGCGCCAGCAGCTCAGGGTCTGGGGCCAACGTCCTGACTTTC.

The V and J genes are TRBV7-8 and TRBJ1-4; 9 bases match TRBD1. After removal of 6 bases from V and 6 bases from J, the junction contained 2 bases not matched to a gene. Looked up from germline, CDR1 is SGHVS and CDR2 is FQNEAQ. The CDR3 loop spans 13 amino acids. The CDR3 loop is CASRTGGHEKLFF. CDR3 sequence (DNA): TGTGCCAGCAGGACAGGGGGTCATGAAAAACTGTTTTTT.

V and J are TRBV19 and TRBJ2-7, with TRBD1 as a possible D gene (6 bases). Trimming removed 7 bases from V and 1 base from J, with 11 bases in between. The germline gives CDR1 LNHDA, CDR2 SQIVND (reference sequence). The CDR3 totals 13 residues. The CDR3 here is CASNAGVSYEQYF. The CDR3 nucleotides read TGTGCCAGTAATGCAGGGGTGTCCTACGAGCAGTACTTC. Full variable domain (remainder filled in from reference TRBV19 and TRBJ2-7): DGGITQSPKYLFRKEGQNVTLSCEQNLNHDAMYWYRQDPGQGLRLIYYSQIVNDFQKGDIAEGYSVSREKKESFPLTVTSAQKNPTAFYLCASNAGVSYEQYFGPGTRLTVT.

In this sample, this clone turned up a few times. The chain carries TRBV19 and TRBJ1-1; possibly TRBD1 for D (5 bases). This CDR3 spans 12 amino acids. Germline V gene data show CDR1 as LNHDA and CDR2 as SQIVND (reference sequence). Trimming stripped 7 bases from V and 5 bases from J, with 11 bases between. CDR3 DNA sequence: TGTGCCAGTAACTCCTGGGGGACTGAAGCTTTCTTT. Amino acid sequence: CASNSWGTEAFF.

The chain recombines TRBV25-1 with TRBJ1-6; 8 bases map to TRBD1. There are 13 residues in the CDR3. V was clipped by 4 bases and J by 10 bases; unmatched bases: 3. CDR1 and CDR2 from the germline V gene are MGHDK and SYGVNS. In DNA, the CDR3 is TGTGCCAGCAGTGGACAGGGGCGGTCACCCCTCCACTTT. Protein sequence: CASSGQGRSPLHF.

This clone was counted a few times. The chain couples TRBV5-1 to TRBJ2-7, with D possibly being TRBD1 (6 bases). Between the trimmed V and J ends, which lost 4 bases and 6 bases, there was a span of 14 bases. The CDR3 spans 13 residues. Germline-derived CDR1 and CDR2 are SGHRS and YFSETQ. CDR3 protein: CASSRPSGAEQYF. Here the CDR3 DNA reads TGCGCCAGCAGCCGGCCCTCAGGGGCCGAGCAGTACTTC. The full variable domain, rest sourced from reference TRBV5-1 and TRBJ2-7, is KAGVTQTPRYLIKTRGQQVTLSCSPISGHRSVSWYQQTPGQGLQFLFEYFSETQRNKGNFPGRFSGRQFSNSRSEMNVSTLELGDSALYLCASSRPSGAEQYFGPGTRLTVT.

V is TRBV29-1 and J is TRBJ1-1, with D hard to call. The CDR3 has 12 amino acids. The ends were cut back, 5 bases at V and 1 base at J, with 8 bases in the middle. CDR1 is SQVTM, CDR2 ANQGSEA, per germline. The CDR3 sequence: CSVSRRNTEAFF. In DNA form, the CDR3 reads TGCAGCGTTTCCCGAAGGAACACTGAAGCTTTCTTT.

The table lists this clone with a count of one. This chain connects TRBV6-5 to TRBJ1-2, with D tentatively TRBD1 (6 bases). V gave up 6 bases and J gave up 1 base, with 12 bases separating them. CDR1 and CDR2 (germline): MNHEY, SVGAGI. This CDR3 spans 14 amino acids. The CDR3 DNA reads TGTGCCAGCAGGAGACAGGCGGATAACTATGGCTACACCTTC. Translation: CASRRQADNYGYTF.

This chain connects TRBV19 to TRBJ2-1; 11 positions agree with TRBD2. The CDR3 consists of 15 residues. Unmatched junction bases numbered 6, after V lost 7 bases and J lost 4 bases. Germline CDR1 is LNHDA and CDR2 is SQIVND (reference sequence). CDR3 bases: TGTGCCAGTACCGCAGGGACTAGCGGTTACAATGAGCAGTTCTTC. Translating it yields CASTAGTSGYNEQFF.

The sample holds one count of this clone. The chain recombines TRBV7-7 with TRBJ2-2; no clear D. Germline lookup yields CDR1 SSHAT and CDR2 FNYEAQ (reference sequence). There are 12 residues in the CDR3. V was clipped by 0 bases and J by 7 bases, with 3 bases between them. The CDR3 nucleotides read TGTGCCAGCAGCTTAGCCGGCGGGGAGCTGTTTTTT. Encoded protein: CASSLAGGELFF. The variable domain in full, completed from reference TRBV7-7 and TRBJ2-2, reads GAGVSQSPRYKVTKRGQDVTLRCDPISSHATLYWYQQALGQGPEFLTYFNYEAQPDKSGLPSDRFSAERPEGSISTLTIQRTEQRDSAMYRCASSLAGGELFFGEGSRLTVL.

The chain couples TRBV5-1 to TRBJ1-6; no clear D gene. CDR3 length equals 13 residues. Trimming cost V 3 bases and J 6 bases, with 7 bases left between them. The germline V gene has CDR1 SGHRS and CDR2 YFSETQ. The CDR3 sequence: CASSSQVNSPLHF. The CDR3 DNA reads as TGCGCCAGCAGCTCCCAGGTTAATTCACCCCTCCACTTT.

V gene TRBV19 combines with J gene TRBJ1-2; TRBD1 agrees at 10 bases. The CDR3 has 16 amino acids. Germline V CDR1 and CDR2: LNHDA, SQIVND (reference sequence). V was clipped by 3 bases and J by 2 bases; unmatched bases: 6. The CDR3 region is CASSIRQGAKNYGYTF. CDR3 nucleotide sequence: TGTGCCAGTAGTATTCGACAGGGGGCGAAAAACTATGGCTACACCTTC.

CDR3 region: CASSFVGTGSTDTQYF. The CDR3 DNA follows: TGCGCCAGCAGCTTTGTCGGGACAGGGAGCACAGATACGCAGTATTTT. The chain combines TRBV5-1 with TRBJ2-3; 9 bases fit TRBD1. Germline-derived CDR1 and CDR2 are SGHRS and YFSETQ. V was clipped by 2 bases and J by 0 bases; unmatched bases: 4. The CDR3 covers 16 residues.

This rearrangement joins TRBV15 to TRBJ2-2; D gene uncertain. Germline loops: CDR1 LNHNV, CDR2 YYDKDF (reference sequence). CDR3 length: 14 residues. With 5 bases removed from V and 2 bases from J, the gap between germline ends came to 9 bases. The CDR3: CATSPSPNTGELFF. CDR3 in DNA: TGTGCCACCAGCCCTAGTCCAAACACCGGGGAGCTGTTTTTT.

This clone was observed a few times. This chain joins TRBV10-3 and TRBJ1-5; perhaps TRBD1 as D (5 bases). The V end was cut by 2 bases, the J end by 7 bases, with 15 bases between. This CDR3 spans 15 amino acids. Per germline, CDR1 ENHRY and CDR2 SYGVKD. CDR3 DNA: TGTGCCATCAGTGAGGATGGGGGGTCCGCCCAGCCCCAGCATTTT. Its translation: CAISEDGGSAQPQHF.

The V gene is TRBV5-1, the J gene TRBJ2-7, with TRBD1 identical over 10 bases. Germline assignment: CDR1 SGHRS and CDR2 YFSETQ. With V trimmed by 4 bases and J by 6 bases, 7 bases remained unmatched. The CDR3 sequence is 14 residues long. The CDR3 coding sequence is TGCGCCAGCAGCGCCTCCGGGACAGGGGTCGAGCAGTACTTC. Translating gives CASSASGTGVEQYF. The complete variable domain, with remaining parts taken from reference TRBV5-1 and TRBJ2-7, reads KAGVTQTPRYLIKTRGQQVTLSCSPISGHRSVSWYQQTPGQGLQFLFEYFSETQRNKGNFPGRFSGRQFSNSRSEMNVSTLELGDSALYLCASSASGTGVEQYFGPGTRLTVT.